This T cell receptor beta chain was observed in a study of T cells in localized non-small cell lung cancer. General study points: Compared with tumor, uninvolved adjacent lung displayed greater T cell clonality, ranking highest overall.

Germline V gene lookup returns CDR1 KGHSH and CDR2 LQKENI. CDR3 length equals 16 residues. V lost 2 bases and J 2 bases, leaving 13 bases between the germline ends. Note on this clone: Its antigen is unknown.

The data were produced by immunoSEQ multiplex PCR, yet TCRdb's version contains in-frame clones alone and is incomplete. The repertoire holds about 1,600 clones, around 35% seen once, with 13% to 15% in the top ten. Sequenced material: normal lung tissue next to the tumor, taken before any cancer treatment. The chain is built from TRBV18 and TRBJ1-5; D uncertain. The receptor was isolated from a female donor over 55 with stage II squamous cell lung carcinoma. The CDR3 nucleotides read TGTGCCAGCTCACCAAAGGGAGTAGAGGGCAATCAGCCCCAGCATTTT. Translation: CASSPKGVEGNQPQHF.